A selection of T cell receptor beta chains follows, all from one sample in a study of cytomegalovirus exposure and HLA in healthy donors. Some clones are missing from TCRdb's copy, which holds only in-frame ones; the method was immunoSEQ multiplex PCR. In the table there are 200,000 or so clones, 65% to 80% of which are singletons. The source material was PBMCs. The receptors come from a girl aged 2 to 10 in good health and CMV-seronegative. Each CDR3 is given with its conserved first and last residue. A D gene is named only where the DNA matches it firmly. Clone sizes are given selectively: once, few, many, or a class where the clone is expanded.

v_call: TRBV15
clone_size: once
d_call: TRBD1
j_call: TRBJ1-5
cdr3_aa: CATTGQGRANQPQHF
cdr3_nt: TGTGCCACCACCGGACAGGGCAGGGCTAATCAGCCCCAGCATTTT

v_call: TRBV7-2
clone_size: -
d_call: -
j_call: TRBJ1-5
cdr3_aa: CASSLATSNQPQHF
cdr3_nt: TGTGCCAGCAGCTTAGCCACAAGCAATCAGCCCCAGCATTTT

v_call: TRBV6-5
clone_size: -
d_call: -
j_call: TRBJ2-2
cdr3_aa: CASRLSTGELFF
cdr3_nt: TGTGCCAGCAGGTTGAGCACCGGGGAGCTGTTTTTT

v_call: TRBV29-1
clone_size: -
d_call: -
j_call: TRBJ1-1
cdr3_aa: CSVEPRTGHRNTEAFF
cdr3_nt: TGCAGCGTTGAACCTCGAACGGGACACCGGAACACTGAAGCTTTCTTT

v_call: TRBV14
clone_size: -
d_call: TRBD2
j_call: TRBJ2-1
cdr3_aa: CASSLAGGPGEQFF
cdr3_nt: TGTGCCAGCAGCCTAGCGGGAGGGCCAGGTGAGCAGTTCTTC

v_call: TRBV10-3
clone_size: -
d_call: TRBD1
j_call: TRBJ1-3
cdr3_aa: CAISPGGSGNTIYF
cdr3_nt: TGTGCCATCAGCCCAGGGGGCTCTGGAAACACCATATATTTT

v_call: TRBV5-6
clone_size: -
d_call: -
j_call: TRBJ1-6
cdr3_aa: CASRMRGNNSPLHF
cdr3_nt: TGTGCCAGCAGAATGAGGGGGAATAATTCACCCCTCCACTTT

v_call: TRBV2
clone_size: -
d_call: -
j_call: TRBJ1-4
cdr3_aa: CASKPGGGFGEKLFF
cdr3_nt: TGTGCCAGCAAACCCGGGGGGGGGTTTGGGGAAAAACTGTTTTTT

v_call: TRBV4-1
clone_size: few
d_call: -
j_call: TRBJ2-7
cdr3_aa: CASSQEAGSYEQYF
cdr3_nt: TGCGCCAGCAGCCAAGAAGCGGGCTCCTACGAGCAGTACTTC

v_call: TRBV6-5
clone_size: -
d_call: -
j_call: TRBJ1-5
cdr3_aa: CASSGPNQPQHF
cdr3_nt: TGTGCCAGCAGTGGGCCCAATCAGCCCCAGCATTTT

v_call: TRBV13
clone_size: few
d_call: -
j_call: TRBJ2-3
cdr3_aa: CASSSPGTDTQYF
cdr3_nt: TGTGCCAGCAGCTCACCAGGGACAGATACGCAGTATTTT

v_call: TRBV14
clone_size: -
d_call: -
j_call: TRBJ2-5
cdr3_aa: CASSVLQETQYF
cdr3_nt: TGTGCCAGCAGTGTGCTACAAGAGACCCAGTACTTC

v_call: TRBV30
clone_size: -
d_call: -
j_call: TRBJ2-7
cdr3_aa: CAWGRGSYEQYF
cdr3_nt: TGTGCCTGGGGTAGGGGCTCTTACGAGCAGTACTTC

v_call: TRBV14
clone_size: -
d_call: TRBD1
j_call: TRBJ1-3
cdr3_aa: CASSSYRGYGNTIYF
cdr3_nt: TGTGCCAGCAGCAGCTACAGGGGGTATGGAAACACCATATATTTT

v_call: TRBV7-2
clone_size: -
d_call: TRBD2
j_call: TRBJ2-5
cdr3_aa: CASSSGTGGRGRETQYF
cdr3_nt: TGTGCCAGCAGCTCCGGAACGGGAGGGAGGGGGAGAGAGACCCAGTACTTC

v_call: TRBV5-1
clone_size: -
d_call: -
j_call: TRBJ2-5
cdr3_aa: CASSLETAEETQYF
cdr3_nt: TGCGCCAGCAGCTTGGAGACAGCCGAAGAGACCCAGTACTTC

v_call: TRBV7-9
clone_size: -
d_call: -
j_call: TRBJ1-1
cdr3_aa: CASSFQGGLDTEAFF
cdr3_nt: TGTGCCAGCAGCTTCCAGGGAGGTCTGGACACTGAAGCTTTCTTT

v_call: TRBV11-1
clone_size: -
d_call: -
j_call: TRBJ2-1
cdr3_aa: CASSFGAHNEQFF
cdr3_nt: TGTGCCAGCAGCTTTGGAGCGCACAATGAGCAGTTCTTC

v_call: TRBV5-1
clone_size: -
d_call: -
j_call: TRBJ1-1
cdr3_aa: CASSTPEGTEAFF
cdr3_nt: TGCGCCAGCAGCACCCCGGAGGGCACTGAAGCTTTCTTT

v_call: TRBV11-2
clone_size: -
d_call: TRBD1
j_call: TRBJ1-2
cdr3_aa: CASSSTGAKGYTF
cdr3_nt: TGTGCCAGCAGCTCGACAGGGGCTAAGGGCTACACCTTC

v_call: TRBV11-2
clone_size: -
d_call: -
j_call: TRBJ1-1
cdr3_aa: CASSLDPAGKAFF
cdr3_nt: TGTGCCAGCAGCTTAGATCCGGCAGGGAAAGCTTTCTTT

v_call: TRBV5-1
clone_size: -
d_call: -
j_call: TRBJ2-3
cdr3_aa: CASSFQGPPTDTQYF
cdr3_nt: TGCGCCAGCAGCTTTCAGGGGCCACCCACAGATACGCAGTATTTT

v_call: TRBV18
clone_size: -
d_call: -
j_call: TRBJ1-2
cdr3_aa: CASSPRSGDYGYTF
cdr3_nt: TGTGCCAGCTCACCACGGTCAGGGGACTATGGCTACACCTTC

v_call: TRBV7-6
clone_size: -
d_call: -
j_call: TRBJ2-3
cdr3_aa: CASSLYPQGSTDTQYF
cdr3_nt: TGTGCCAGCAGCTTATACCCACAGGGAAGTACAGATACGCAGTATTTT

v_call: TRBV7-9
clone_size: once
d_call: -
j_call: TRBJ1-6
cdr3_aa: CASRGGGNSPLHF
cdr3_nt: TGTGCCAGCAGGGGAGGGGGAAATTCACCCCTCCACTTT

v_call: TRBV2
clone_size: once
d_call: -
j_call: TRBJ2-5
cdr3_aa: CASSPGQVQETQYF
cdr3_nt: TGTGCCAGCAGTCCGGGACAAGTCCAAGAGACCCAGTACTTC

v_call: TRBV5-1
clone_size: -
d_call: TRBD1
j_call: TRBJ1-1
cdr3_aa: CASSSRGQDTEAFF
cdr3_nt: TGCGCCAGCAGCTCAAGGGGGCAGGACACTGAAGCTTTCTTT

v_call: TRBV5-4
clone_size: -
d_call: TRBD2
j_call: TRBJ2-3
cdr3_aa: CASSRGGTSGMTDTQYF
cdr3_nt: TGTGCCAGCAGCCGGGGGGGGACTAGCGGGATGACAGATACGCAGTATTTT

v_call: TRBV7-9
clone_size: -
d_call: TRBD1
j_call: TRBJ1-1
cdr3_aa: CASSRDRVRGDTEAFF
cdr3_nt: TGTGCCAGCAGCCGCGACAGGGTGCGGGGAGACACTGAAGCTTTCTTT

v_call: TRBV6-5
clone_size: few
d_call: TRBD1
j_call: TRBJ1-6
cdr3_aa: CATRGQGGSPLHF
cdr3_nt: TGTGCCACCCGGGGACAGGGCGGTTCACCCCTCCACTTT

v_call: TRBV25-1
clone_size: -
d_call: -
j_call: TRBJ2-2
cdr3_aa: CASSEYYLDSTGELFF
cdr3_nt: TGTGCCAGCAGTGAATATTATCTGGACAGTACCGGGGAGCTGTTTTTT

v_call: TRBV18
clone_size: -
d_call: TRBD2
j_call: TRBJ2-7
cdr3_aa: CASSPRLAGPESYEQYF
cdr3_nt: TGTGCCAGCTCACCACGACTAGCGGGGCCTGAATCCTACGAGCAGTACTTC

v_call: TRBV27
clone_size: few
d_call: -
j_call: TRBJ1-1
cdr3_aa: CASRSGTNTEAFF
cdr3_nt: TGTGCCAGCCGCTCAGGGACTAACACTGAAGCTTTCTTT

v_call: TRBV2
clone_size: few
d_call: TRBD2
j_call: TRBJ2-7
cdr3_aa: CASYRGGSSYEQYF
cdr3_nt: TGTGCCAGCTACCGAGGCGGGAGCTCCTACGAGCAGTACTTC

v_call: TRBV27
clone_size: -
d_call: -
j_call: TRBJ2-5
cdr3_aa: CASSLGFPASLVQETQYF
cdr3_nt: TGTGCCAGCAGTTTAGGTTTCCCGGCTAGCTTAGTCCAAGAGACCCAGTACTTC

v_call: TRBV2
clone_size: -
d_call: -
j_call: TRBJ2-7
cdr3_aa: CASSGRVFSSYEQYF
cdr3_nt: TGTGCCAGCAGTGGTAGAGTTTTTAGCTCCTACGAGCAGTACTTC

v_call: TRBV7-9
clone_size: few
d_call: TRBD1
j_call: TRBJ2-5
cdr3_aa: CASSLLQLRDRVQETQYF
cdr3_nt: TGTGCCAGCAGCTTACTACAACTCCGGGACAGGGTTCAGGAGACCCAGTACTTC

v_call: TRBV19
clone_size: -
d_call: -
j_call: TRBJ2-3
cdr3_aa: CASRARVGVGTDTQYF
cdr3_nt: TGTGCCAGTAGGGCGCGGGTGGGAGTGGGCACAGATACGCAGTATTTT

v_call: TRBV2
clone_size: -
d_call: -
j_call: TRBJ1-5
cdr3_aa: CASSGTENQPQHF
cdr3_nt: TGTGCCAGCAGTGGGACAGAGAATCAGCCCCAGCATTTT

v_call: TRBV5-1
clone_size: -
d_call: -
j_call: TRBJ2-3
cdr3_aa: CASSLGVKTGPDTQYF
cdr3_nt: TGCGCCAGCAGCTTGGGAGTTAAAACAGGGCCAGATACGCAGTATTTT

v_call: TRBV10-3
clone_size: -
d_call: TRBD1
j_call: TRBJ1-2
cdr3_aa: CAISGPIPRGMDGYTF
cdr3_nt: TGTGCCATCAGTGGTCCTATACCCAGGGGGATGGATGGCTACACCTTC

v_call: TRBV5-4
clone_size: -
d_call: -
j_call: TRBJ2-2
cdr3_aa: CASSLEGENTGELFF
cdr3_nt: TGTGCCAGCAGCTTGGAGGGGGAGAACACCGGGGAGCTGTTTTTT

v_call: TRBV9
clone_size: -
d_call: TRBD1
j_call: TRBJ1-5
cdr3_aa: CASGTGLSNQPQHF
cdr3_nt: TGTGCCAGTGGGACAGGCCTCAGCAATCAGCCCCAGCATTTT

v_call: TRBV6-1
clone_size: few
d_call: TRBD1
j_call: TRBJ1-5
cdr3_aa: CASSTGDQPQHF
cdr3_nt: TGTGCCAGCAGTACAGGGGATCAGCCCCAGCATTTT

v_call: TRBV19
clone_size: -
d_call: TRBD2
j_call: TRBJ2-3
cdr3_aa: CASSIEGTSMHTQYF
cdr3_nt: TGTGCCAGTAGTATTGAGGGGACTAGTATGCATACGCAGTATTTT

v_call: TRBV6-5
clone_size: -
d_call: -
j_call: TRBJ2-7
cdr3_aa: CASSSQVRGVYEQYF
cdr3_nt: TGTGCCAGCAGTTCCCAAGTGAGAGGTGTATACGAGCAGTACTTC

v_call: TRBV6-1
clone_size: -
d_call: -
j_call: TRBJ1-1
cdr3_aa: CASSPREPGNTEAFF
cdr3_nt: TGTGCCAGCAGTCCACGGGAGCCGGGGAACACTGAAGCTTTCTTT

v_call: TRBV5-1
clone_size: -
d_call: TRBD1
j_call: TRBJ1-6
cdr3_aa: CASSFGQGGSPLHF
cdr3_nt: TGCGCCAGCAGCTTCGGACAGGGTGGGTCACCCCTCCACTTT

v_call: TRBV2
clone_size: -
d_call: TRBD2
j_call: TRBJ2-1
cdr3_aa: CASSEVRLAVYNEQFF
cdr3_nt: TGTGCCAGCAGTGAAGTCAGACTAGCGGTTTACAATGAGCAGTTCTTC

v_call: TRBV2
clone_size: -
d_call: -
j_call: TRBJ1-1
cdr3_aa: CASRQVNTEAFF
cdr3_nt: TGTGCCAGCCGACAGGTGAACACTGAGGCTTTCTTT

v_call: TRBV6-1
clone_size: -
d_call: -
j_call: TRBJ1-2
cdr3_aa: CASTNPYFGYTF
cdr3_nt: TGTGCCAGCACCAACCCGTACTTTGGCTACACCTTC

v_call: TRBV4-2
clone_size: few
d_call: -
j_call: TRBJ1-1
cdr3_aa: CASSQDPRGGTEAFF
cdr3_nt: TGTGCCAGCAGCCAAGATCCCCGGGGAGGGACTGAAGCTTTCTTT

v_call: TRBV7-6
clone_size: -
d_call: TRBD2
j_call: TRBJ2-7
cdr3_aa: CASSSPYSGTKYYEQYF
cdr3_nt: TGTGCCAGCAGCTCGCCCTATAGCGGGACGAAGTACTACGAGCAGTACTTC

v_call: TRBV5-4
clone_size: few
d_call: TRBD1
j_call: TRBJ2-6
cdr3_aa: CASSDPGQGVPGANVLTF
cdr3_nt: TGTGCCAGCAGCGATCCGGGACAGGGGGTTCCTGGGGCCAACGTCCTGACTTTC